The following is a T cell receptor beta chain sequence with its context. Antigen unknown. Treatment here: oral pan-JAK inhibitor, 5-10 mg twice daily. Peripheral blood and lesional scalp punch biopsies came from alopecia areata patients. Reverse transcribed after extraction, RNA yielded cDNA as the sequencing template. Here immunoSEQ multiplex PCR was the method, and the copy in TCRdb shows in-frame clones only, minus some. The sample lists 150,000 to 250,000 clones; 45% to 75% were seen once. These data come from a study of CD8+ T cells in alopecia areata. In the study overall: Patients remained on tofacitinib for 6 to 18 months and then went 6 months without it. Study-wide results and limits: Patients shared TCRs less clearly than mice did, possibly owing to HLA. In lesional scalp, particularly from alopecia totalis/universalis, clonality was higher than in normal scalp.

Germline V gives CDR1 MDHEN, CDR2 SYDVKM. Deletions cut 6 bases from V and 3 bases from J, with 8 bases between. The CDR3 is 12 amino acids. J is TRBJ1-1 and V is TRBV28; D is perhaps TRBD1 (6 bases). The source was CD4+ T cells sorted from blood, collected at week 4, from a patient treated with tofacitinib. This sequence was found in a human donor with alopecia areata. The CDR3 region is CASRRGYTEAFF. As DNA, the CDR3 is TGTGCCAGCAGGAGGGGGTACACTGAAGCTTTCTTT.